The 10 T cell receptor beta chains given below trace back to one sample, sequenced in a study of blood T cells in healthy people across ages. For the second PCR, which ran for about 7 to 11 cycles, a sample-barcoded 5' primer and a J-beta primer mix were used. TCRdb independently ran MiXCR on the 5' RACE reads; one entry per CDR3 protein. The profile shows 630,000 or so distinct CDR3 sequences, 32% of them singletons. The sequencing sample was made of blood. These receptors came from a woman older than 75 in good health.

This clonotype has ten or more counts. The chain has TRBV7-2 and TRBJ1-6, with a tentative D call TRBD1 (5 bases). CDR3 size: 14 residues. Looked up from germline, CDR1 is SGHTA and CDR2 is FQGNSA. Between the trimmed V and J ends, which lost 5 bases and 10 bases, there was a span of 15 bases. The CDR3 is CASSPGTSNSPLHF. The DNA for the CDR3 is TGTGCCAGCAGCCCCGGGACTAGCAACTCACCCCTCCACTTT.

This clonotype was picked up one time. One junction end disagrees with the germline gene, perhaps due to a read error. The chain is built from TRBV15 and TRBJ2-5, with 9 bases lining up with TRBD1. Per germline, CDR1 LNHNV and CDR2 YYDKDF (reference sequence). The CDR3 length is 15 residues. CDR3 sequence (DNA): TGTGCCACCAGCAGACCGGGACAGGGAAAACAGACCCGGTACTTC. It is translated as CATSRPGQGKQTRYF.

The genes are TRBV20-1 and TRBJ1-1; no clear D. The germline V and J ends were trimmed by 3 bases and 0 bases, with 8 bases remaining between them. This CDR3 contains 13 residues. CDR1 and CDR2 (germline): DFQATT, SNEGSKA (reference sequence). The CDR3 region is CSARGDLNTEAFF. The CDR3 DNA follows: TGCAGTGCTAGGGGCGATCTGAACACTGAAGCTTTCTTT.

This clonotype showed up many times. The CDR3 sequence: CASSQDILAGGSIQETQYF. Written as DNA, the CDR3 is TGCGCCAGCAGCCAAGATATCCTAGCGGGGGGCTCGATCCAAGAGACCCAGTACTTC. The J gene is TRBJ2-5, the V gene TRBV4-3; TRBD2 matches 11 bases. The CDR3 covers 19 residues. The V and J ends lost 0 bases and 1 base, in that order; junction bases with no gene match: 10. Per the germline V gene, CDR1 is LGHNA and CDR2 is YSLEER.

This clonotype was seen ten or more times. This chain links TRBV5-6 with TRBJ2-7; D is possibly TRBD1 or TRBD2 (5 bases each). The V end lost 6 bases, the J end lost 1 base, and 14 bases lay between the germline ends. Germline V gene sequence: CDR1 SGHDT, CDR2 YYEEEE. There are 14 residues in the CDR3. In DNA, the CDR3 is TGTGCCAGCAACTCACGGGGCGGGTCCTACGAGCAGTACTTC. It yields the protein CASNSRGGSYEQYF.

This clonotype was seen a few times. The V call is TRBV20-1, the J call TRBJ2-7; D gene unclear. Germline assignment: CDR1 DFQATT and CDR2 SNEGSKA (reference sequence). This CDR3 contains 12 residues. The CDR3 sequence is CRAGLLRYEQYF. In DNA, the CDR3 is TGCAGGGCTGGGTTATTACGCTACGAGCAGTACTTC.

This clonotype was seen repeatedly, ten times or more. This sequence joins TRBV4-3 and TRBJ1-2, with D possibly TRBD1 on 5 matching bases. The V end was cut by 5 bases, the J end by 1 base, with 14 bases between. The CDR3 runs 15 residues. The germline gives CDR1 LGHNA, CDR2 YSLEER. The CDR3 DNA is TGCGCCAGCAGCGACACCCCAGGGTATAACTATGGCTACACCTTC. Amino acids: CASSDTPGYNYGYTF.

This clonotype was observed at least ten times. Here the CDR3 reads CASSFPGGQTTKITDTQYF. The CDR3 bases are TGTGCCAGCAGCTTTCCGGGGGGCCAAACCACCAAAATCACAGATACGCAGTATTTT. This sequence joins TRBV7-2 and TRBJ2-3; D might be TRBD2 (7 bases). This CDR3 comprises 19 residues. Trimming cost V 3 bases and J 2 bases, with 24 bases left between them. Looked up from germline, CDR1 is SGHTA and CDR2 is FQGNSA.

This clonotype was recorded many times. Written as DNA, the CDR3 is TGTGCCAGCAGCCCCTGGGGGACTAACTATGGCTACACCTTC. This encodes CASSPWGTNYGYTF. The V and J genes are TRBV7-2 and TRBJ1-2; a possible D gene is TRBD1 (5 bases). Germline V gene sequence: CDR1 SGHTA, CDR2 FQGNSA. The CDR3 covers 14 residues. V lost 5 bases and J 0 bases, leaving 10 bases between the germline ends.

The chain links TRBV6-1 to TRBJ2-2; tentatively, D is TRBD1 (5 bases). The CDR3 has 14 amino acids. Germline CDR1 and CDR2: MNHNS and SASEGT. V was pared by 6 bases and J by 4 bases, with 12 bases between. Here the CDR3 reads CASSPGWGTGELFF. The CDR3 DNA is TGTGCCAGCAGCCCAGGGTGGGGCACCGGGGAGCTGTTTTTT.